The text below deals with one TCR beta chain. This entry belongs to a study of shared T cell receptors in the human thymus. Germline V gene data show CDR1 as MNHEY and CDR2 as SMNVEV (reference sequence). The CDR3 is 14 amino acids. V lost 4 bases and J lost 6, with 15 bases in between. Repertoires were generated with immunoSEQ multiplex PCR, while TCRdb's copy carries only in-frame clones and drops some. The data contain 700,000 or so clones, over 75% of them singletons. These data were also reused for a study on human thymus T cells. That study adds: It was healthy Finnish infants having corrective surgery for congenital heart defects who were the donors. The thymus tissue came from resections taken during corrective heart surgery. In thymic and blood repertoires alike, V and J usage looked biased.

This receptor was obtained from a girl under three years old with a congenital heart defect. The sequenced sample consisted of thymocytes. The chain employs TRBV27 and TRBJ1-2; unclear D gene. The CDR3 DNA sequence: TGTGCCAGCAGTTGGGCAGGCGAAACGAATGGCTACACCTTC. Amino acids: CASSWAGETNGYTF.